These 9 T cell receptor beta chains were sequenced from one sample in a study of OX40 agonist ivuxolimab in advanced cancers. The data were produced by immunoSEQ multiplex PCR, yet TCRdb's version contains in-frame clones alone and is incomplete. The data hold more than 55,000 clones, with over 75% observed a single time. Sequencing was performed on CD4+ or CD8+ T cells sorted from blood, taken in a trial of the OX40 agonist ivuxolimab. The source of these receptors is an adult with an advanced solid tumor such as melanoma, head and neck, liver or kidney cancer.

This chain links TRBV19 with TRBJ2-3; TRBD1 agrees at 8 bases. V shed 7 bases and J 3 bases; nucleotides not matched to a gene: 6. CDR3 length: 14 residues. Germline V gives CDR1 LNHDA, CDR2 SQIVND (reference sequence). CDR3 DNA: TGTGCCAGTACCCAAAACAGGGGGACAGATACGCAGTATTTT. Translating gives CASTQNRGTDTQYF.

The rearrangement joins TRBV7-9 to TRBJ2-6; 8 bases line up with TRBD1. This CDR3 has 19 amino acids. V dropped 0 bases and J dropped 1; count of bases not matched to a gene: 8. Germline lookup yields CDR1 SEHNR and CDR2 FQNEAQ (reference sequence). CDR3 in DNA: TGTGCCAGCAGCTTAGCATCTACAGGGGGTGTGTCTGGGGCCAACGTCCTGACTTTC. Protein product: CASSLASTGGVSGANVLTF.

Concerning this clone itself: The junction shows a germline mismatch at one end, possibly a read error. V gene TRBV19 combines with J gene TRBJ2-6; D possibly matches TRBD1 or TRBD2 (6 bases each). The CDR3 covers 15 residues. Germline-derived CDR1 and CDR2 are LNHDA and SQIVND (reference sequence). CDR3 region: CASSEGGAGANALTF. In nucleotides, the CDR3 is TGTGCCAGTAGTGAGGGGGGTGCTGGGGCCAACGCCCTGACTTTC.

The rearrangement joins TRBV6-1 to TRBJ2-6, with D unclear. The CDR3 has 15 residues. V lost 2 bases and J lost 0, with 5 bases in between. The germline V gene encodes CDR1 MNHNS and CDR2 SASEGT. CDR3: CASSESSSGANVLTF. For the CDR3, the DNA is TGTGCCAGCAGTGAATCCAGCTCTGGGGCCAACGTCCTGACTTTC.

The CDR3 sequence: CSARDEVSAFF. The DNA of the CDR3 is TGCAGTGCTAGAGATGAGGTCTCGGCTTTCTTT. The chain combines TRBV20-1 with TRBJ1-1, with unresolved D. The CDR3 contains 11 residues. Germline assignment: CDR1 DFQATT and CDR2 SNEGSKA (reference sequence). V gave up 0 bases and J gave up 11 bases, with 10 bases separating them.

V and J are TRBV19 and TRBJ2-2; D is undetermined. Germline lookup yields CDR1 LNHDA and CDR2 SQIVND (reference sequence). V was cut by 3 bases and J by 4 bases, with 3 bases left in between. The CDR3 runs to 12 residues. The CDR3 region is CASSITTGELFF. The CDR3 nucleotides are TGTGCCAGTAGTATCACCACCGGGGAGCTGTTTTTT.

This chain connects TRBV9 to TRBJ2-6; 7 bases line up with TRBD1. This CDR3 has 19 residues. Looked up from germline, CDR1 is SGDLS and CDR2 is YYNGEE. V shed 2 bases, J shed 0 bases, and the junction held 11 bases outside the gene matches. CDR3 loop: CASSVARTGHISGANVLTF. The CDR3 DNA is TGTGCCAGCAGCGTCGCTCGGACAGGACACATCTCTGGGGCCAACGTCCTGACTTTC.

The CDR3 loop reads CASNPQGVGQFF. CDR3 DNA: TGTGCCAGCAACCCACAGGGGGTCGGGCAGTTCTTC. This chain connects TRBV6-5 to TRBJ2-1, with 8 nucleotides matching TRBD1. With 7 bases clipped from V and 12 bases from J, the junction kept 8 bases outside the gene matches. This CDR3 has 12 residues. Germline CDR1 reads MNHEY; CDR2 reads SVGAGI.

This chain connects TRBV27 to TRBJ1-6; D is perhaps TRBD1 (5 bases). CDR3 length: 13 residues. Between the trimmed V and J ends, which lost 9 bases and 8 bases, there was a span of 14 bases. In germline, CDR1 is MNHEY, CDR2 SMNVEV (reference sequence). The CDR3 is CASGALGDSPLHF. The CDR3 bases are TGTGCCAGTGGGGCCTTGGGGGATTCACCCCTCCACTTT.